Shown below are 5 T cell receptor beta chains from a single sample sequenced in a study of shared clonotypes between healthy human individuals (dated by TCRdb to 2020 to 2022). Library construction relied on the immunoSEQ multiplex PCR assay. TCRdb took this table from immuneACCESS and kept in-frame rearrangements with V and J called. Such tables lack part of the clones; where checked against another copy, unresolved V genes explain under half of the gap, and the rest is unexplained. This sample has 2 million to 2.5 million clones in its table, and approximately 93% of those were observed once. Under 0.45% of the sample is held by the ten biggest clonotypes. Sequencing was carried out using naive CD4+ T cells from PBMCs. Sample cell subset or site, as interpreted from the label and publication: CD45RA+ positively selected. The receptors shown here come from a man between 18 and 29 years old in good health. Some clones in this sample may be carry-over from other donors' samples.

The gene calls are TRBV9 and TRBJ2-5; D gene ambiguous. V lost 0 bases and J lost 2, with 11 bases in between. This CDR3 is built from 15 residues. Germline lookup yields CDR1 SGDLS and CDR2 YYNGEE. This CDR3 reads CASSVGPTVQETQYF. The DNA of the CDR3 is TGTGCCAGCAGCGTAGGTCCGACGGTGCAAGAGACCCAGTACTTC.

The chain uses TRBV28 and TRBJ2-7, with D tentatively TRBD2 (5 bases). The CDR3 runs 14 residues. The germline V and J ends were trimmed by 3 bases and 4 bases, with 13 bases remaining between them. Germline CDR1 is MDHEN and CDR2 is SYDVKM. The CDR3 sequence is CASSFGGPKYEQYF. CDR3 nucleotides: TGTGCCAGCAGTTTCGGCGGGCCGAAATACGAGCAGTACTTC. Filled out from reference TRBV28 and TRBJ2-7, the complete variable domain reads DVKVTQSSRYLVKRTGEKVFLECVQDMDHENMFWYRQDPGLGLRLIYFSYDVKMKEKGDIPEGYSVSREKKERFSLILESASTNQTSMYLCASSFGGPKYEQYFGPGTRLTVT.

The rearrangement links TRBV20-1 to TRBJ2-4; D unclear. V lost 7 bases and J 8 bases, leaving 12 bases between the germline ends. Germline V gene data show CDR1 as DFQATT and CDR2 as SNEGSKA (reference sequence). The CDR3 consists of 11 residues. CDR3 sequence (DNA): TGCAGTGGTCCGTATTCCGACATTCAGTACTTC. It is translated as CSGPYSDIQYF.

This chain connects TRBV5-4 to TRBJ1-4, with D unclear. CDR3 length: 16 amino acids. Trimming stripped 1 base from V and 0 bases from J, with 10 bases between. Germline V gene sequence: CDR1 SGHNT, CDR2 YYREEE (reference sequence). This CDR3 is CASSLSADSTNEKLFF. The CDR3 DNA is TGTGCCAGCAGCTTGTCGGCTGACTCAACTAATGAAAAACTGTTTTTT.

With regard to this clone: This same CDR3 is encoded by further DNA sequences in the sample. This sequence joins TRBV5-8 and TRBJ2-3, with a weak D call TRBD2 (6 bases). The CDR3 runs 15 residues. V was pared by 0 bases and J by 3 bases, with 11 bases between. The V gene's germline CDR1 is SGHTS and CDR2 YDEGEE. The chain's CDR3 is CASSLVGGSTDTQYF. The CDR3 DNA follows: TGTGCCAGCAGCTTGGTGGGGGGTTCGACAGATACGCAGTATTTT.